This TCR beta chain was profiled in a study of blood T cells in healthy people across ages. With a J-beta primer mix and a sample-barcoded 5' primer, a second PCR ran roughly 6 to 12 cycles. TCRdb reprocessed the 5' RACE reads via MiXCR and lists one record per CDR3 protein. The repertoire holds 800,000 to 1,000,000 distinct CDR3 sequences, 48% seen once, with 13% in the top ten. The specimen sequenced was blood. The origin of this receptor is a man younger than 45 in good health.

The CDR3 DNA reads TGTGCCAGCAGCCAAATTCTGAGCCTTGGCACTGAAGCTTTCTTT. Its translation is CASSQILSLGTEAFF. The rearrangement uses TRBV16 and TRBJ1-1; no clear D. Trimming took 2 bases from V and 4 from J, leaving 14 bases between them. Germline V lookup: CDR1 KGHSY, CDR2 FQNENV. This CDR3 spans 15 amino acids.